This T cell receptor (beta chain) was retrieved from a study of monozygotic twins with inflammatory bowel disease. From its re-call of the 5' RACE reads, TCRdb lists each CDR3 protein once, without DNA. The specimen's table records over 150,000 distinct CDR3 sequences. The germline V gene has CDR1 SEHNR and CDR2 FQNEAQ (reference sequence). CDR3 size: 15 residues. Notes on the study in general: Fewer clonotypes were shared with others by IBD patients than by healthy twins, especially with disease activity.

Worth noting for this clonotype: The antigen is unknown.

The J gene is TRBJ2-1, the V gene TRBV7-9; checking the TCRdb D call of TRBD1 is not possible without DNA. The sequenced material came from blood. The TCR sequence derives from a human donor with ulcerative colitis or Crohn's disease, or a healthy co-twin of an affected twin (not recorded which). The CDR3 sequence: CASSPGPSSYNEQFF. The full variable domain, completed using reference TRBV7-9 and TRBJ2-1, is DTGVSQNPRHKITKRGQNVTFRCDPISEHNRLYWYRQTLGQGPEFLTYFQNEAQLEKSRLLSDRFSAERPKGSFSTLEIQRTEQGDSAMYLCASSPGPSSYNEQFFGPGTRLTVL.